The 7 T cell receptor beta chains listed next were all sequenced from one sample in a study of identifying expanded T cells in peripheral blood. Measured with immunoSEQ multiplex PCR; TCRdb has only the in-frame clones, and not every one. This sample has 51,000 or so clones; roughly 80% occur once, and the top ten carry about 15%. Sequencing was done on a sample of blood. The source of these receptors is a person between 18 and 75 years old in good health.

The chain combines TRBV5-1 with TRBJ1-2; D is perhaps TRBD1 (5 bases). V was pared by 4 bases and J by 8 bases, with 15 bases between. From germline, CDR1 is SGHRS and CDR2 YFSETQ. This CDR3 spans 13 amino acids. The CDR3 here is CASSPGREGGYTF. CDR3 coding DNA: TGCGCCAGCAGCCCCGGCAGGGAGGGCGGCTACACCTTC.

V gene TRBV7-9 combines with J gene TRBJ1-1; 8 nucleotides align to TRBD1. The length of the CDR3 is 17 residues. The V gene's germline CDR1 is SEHNR and CDR2 FQNEAQ (reference sequence). Trimming took 7 bases from V and 0 from J; bases not matched to a gene: 13. The CDR3 here is CASTNHDRTGMNTEAFF. The CDR3 DNA reads as TGTGCCAGCACCAATCACGATAGGACAGGGATGAACACTGAAGCTTTCTTT.

This clone occurred a few times. The V gene is TRBV19, the J gene TRBJ1-2, with D hard to call. From germline, CDR1 is LNHDA and CDR2 SQIVND (reference sequence). V shed 4 bases and J shed 6 bases, with 18 bases lying between them. There are 15 residues in the CDR3. CDR3 bases: TGTGCCAGTAGTACTGCAGGCGGCCTTGGGGATGGCTACACCTTC. Its protein is CASSTAGGLGDGYTF.

The chain couples TRBV27 to TRBJ2-3; perhaps TRBD1 as D (7 bases). Germline lookup yields CDR1 MNHEY and CDR2 SMNVEV (reference sequence). Trimming left V 3 bases short and J 2 bases short, with 27 bases between. This CDR3 region has 20 residues. The DNA for the CDR3 is TGTGCCAGCAGTTTGACAGGGCTAGGAGGATGGAGGGTCCACACAGATACGCAGTATTTT. Protein: CASSLTGLGGWRVHTDTQYF.

This CDR3 reads CASSSSPGWNTEAFF. CDR3 DNA sequence: TGCGCCAGCAGCTCTTCTCCGGGATGGAACACTGAAGCTTTCTTT. V usage is TRBV5-1 and J usage is TRBJ1-1; D call uncertain. Germline V gene sequence: CDR1 SGHRS, CDR2 YFSETQ. The CDR3 loop spans 15 amino acids. Trimming took off 3 bases at V and 1 base at J, with 13 bases between the two ends.

This clone has only a few counts. CDR3 in amino acids: CASGGQGYSPLHF. DNA for the CDR3: TGTGCCAGCGGGGGACAGGGTTATTCACCCCTCCACTTT. The genes are TRBV2 and TRBJ1-6, with 9 bases identical to TRBD1. J was trimmed by 8 bases and V by 8 bases; bases with no gene match: 4. This CDR3 spans 13 amino acids. CDR1 is SNHLY, CDR2 FYNNEI, per germline.

V is TRBV28 and J is TRBJ1-5; D might be TRBD1 (5 bases). The germline V gene encodes CDR1 MDHEN and CDR2 SYDVKM. V gave up 5 bases and J gave up 2 bases, with 13 bases separating them. The CDR3 contains 15 residues. The CDR3 coding sequence is TGTGCCAGCAGTCTGGGACGGTGGGGCAATCAGCCCCAGCATTTT. Its protein is CASSLGRWGNQPQHF.